This T cell receptor beta chain comes out of a study of shared clonotypes between healthy human individuals (TCRdb year 2020). For the study in its entirety: The cohort comprised two women and three men aged 18 to 49 years. To increase sequencing depth and limit assay-specific biases, TCR repertoire library preparation and sequencing were carried out by different laboratories using diverse techniques. Each donor's leukapheresis produced roughly between about 0.8 and 10 billion PBMCs. To estimate repertoire size and how much clonotypes are shared between individuals, the study performed deep sequencing of blood TCR repertoires from a handful of healthy adults.

What the work shows at the level of the full study, not this receptor alone: Sampling was restricted to blood, and TCR repertoires in tissue are likely to differ from TCR repertoires in blood. Pairwise subsampling indicated that sequencing depth was expected to affect the degree of clonotype sharing among donors. The genetic and exposure-history diversity represented was limited by the small number of donors.

Healthy HIV-negative adults with no recently reported acute infections or vaccinations were included as donors. All donors were Caucasian adults living in Nashville, Tennessee, USA. For unsorted samples, some 100 million PBMCs were counted, and genomic DNA was extracted using the QIAamp DNA Blood Mini kit. After blood collection by leukapheresis, PBMCs were isolated using Ficoll-Histopaque density gradient centrifugation and then cryopreserved in the vapor phase of liquid nitrogen. TCR CDR3 regions were amplified from genomic DNA by multiplex PCR using the deep immunoSEQ assay. For each cell subset, the extracted genomic DNA was distributed evenly across all wells of several immunoSEQ 96-well plates, and each plate served as one replicate. Each replicate PCR for unsorted PBMC received 300 to 350 ng genomic DNA, equal to approximately 30,000 T cell genomes. Genomic DNA from unsorted PBMC was sequenced over ten immunoSEQ deep assay plates. Purified libraries were measured with a Qubit 3.0 fluorometer, size-checked on a Bioanalyzer 2100, and measured again with the KAPA Library Quantification kit. Every immunoSEQ 96-well plate was sequenced on a dedicated single-read 150-cycle Illumina NextSeq 550 flow cell. For the original study's pipeline: Because only junctional sequences without quality scores were contained in the immunoSEQ output, filtering matching that applied to full-length reads could not be performed. To assign V/J genes and CDR3, sequences were annotated against IMGT germline references using PyIR, a Python wrapper for IgBLAST v1.9. Any read was removed if the V/J assignment was weak (E-value above 1e-6), the CDR3 was missing, or the read contained stop codons, out-of-frame junctions, or ambiguous translated residues. V3J clonotypes were defined by identical inferred V gene, J gene, and CDR3 amino acid sequence. The percentage overlap between two repertoires was calculated by dividing the number of shared unique clonotypes by the size of the smaller repertoire. Richness of each repertoire was evaluated using RTK rarefaction, the Chao1 estimator, and Recon v2.1 estimates of unobserved clonotypes. TCRdb provides this immuneACCESS table in a form limited to in-frame rearrangements. Some clones are lacking; in checked studies, under half of them reflect an unresolved V gene, and why the rest are absent is not known. V and J calls and clone size are given by that table; D and trimming were obtained from the DNA. The table for this sample lists about 460,000 clones; over 60% of them were counted only once. About 12% of the sample lies in the top ten.

Worth noting for this clone: Its antigen remains unidentified. Base qualities are not recorded, but no much larger clone differs from it by a single base.

The germline V gene yields SGHTA for CDR1 and FQGNSA for CDR2. Ends trimmed: V by 0 bases, J by 2 bases; bases unmatched to a gene: 8. The CDR3 starts with the cysteine, ends with the phenylalanine, and has 18 residues. Only the CDR3 DNA is retained, 54 bases long and in frame from the first base. The sample comprised PBMCs. The sequence came from a woman aged 35 to 49 in good health. Some clones in this sample may be carry-over from other donors' samples. The sequence is built from TRBV7-2 and TRBJ2-2; 8 junctional bases match TRBD2. Here the CDR3 is given as CASSLAPKAGDNTGELFF. In nucleotide form, the sequence is TGTGCCAGCAGCTTAGCGCCTAAAGCGGGAGATAACACCGGGGAGCTGTTTTTT.